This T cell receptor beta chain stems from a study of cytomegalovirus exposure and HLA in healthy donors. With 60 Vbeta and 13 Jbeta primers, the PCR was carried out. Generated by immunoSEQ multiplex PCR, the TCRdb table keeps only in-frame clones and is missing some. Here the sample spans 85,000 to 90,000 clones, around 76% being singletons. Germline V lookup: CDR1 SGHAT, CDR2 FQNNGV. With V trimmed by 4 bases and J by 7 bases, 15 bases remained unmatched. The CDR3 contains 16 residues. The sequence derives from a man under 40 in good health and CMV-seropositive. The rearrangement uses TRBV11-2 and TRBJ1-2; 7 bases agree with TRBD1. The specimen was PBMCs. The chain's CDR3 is CASSSETGMGSIGYTF. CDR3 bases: TGTGCCAGCAGCTCTGAGACAGGGATGGGATCCATTGGCTACACCTTC.